This section outlines one T cell receptor beta chain sequence together with its context. The source of the sample is a study of blood T cell repertoires in COVID-19. Study-level background: The samples span acute and convalescent COVID-19 from the United States, Italy and Spain. PBMCs, B-cell-depleted T cells, or T cells provided the cDNA or gDNA that made up the material.

Methods used by the authors: Amplification of reference gene primers was used by the study to estimate nucleated cell counts. Sequenced by immunoSEQ multiplex PCR; TCRdb stores in-frame clones only, minus some. V and J calls plus clone size are reproduced from that table; the DNA served to infer D and trimming. The profile shows roughly 290,000 clones, around 89% of them singletons. Germline V gene sequence: CDR1 SGHDT, CDR2 YYEEEE. V lost 0 bases to trimming and J lost 6 bases, with 7 bases between them. CDR3 length equals 13 residues. This receptor was taken from a woman aged 55-70 years with acute or convalescent COVID-19. The V call is TRBV5-6, the J call TRBJ1-3; D is ambiguous. What was sequenced was peripheral blood. The CDR3: CASSLVQLNTIYF. For the CDR3, the DNA is TGTGCCAGCAGCTTGGTACAGTTAAACACCATATATTTT. Complete variable domain (other parts from reference TRBV5-6 and TRBJ1-3): DAGVTQSPTHLIKTRGQQVTLRCSPKSGHDTVSWYQQALGQGPQFIFQYYEEEERQRGNFPDRFSGHQFPNYSSELNVNALLLGDSALYLCASSLVQLNTIYFGEGSWLTVV.